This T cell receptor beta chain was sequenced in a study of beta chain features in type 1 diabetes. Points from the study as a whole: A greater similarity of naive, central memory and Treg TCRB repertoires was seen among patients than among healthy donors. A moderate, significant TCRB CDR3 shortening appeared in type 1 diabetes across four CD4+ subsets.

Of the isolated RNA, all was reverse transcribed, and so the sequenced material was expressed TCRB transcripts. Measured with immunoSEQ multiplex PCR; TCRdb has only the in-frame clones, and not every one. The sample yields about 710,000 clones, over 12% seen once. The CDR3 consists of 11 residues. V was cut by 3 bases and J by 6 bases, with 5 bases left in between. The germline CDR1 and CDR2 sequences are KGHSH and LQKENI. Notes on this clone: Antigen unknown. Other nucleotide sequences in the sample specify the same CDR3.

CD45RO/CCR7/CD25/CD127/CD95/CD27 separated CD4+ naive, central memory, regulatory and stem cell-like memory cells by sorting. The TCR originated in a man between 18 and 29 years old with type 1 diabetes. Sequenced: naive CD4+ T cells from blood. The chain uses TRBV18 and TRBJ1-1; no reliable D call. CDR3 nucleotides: TGTGCCAGCTCACCCGGCCCTGAAGCTTTCTTT. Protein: CASSPGPEAFF. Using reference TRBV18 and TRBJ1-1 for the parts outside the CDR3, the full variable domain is NAGVMQNPRHLVRRRGQEARLRCSPMKGHSHVYWYRQLPEEGLKFMVYLQKENIIDESGMPKERFSAEFPKEGPSILRIQQVVRGDSAAYFCASSPGPEAFFGQGTRLTVV.